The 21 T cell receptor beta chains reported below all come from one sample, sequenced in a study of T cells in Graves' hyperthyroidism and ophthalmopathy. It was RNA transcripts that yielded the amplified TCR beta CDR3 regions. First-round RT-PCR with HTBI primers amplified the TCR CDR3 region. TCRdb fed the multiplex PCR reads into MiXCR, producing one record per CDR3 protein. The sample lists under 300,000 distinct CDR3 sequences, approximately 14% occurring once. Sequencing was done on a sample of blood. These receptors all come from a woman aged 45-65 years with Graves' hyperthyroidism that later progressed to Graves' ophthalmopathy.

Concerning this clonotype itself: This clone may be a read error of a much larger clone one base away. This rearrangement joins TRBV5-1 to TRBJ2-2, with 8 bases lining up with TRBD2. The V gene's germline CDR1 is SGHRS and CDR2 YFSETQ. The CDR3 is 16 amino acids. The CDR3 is CVSSSGGGPNTGELFF. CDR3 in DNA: TGCGTCAGCAGCTCGGGGGGGGGCCCGAACACCGGGGAGCTGTTTTTT.

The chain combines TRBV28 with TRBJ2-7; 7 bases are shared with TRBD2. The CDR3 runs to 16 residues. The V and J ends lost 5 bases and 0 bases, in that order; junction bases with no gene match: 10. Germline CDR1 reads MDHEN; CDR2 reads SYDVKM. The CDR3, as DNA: TGTGCCAGCAGTGTCCCTTACGGGAGGAGCTCCTACGAGCAGTACTTC. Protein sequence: CASSVPYGRSSYEQYF.

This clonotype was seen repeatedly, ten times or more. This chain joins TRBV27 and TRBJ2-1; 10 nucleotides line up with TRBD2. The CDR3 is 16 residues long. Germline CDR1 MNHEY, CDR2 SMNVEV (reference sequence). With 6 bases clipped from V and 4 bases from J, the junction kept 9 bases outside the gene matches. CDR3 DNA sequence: TGTGCCAGCAGCCGTACGGGAGCGGGAGGGTACAATGAGCAGTTCTTC. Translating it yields CASSRTGAGGYNEQFF.

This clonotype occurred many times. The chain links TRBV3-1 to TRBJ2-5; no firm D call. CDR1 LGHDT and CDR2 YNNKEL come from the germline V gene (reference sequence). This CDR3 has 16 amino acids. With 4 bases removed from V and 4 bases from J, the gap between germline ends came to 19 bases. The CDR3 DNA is TGTGCCAGCAGCCCATCGGCCAGTGCAGTTGGAGAGACCCAGTACTTC. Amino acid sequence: CASSPSASAVGETQYF.

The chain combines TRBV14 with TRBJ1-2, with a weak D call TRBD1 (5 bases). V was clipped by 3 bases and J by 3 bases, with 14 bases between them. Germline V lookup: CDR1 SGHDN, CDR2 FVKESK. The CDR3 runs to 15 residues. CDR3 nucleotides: TGTGCCAGCAGCCAGAAGGACATCAAATACTATGGCTACACCTTC. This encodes CASSQKDIKYYGYTF.

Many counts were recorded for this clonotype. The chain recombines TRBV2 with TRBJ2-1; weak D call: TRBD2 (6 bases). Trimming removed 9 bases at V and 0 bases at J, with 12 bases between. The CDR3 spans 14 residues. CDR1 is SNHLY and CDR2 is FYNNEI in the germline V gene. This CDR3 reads CARGKAGSYNEQFF. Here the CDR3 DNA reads TGTGCCAGGGGGAAAGCGGGCTCCTACAATGAGCAGTTCTTC.

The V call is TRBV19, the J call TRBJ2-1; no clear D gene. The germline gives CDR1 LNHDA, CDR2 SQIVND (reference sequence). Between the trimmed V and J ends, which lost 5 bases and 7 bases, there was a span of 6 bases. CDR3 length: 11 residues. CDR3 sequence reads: CASSRRNEQFF. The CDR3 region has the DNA TGTGCCAGTAGTCGCCGAAATGAGCAGTTCTTC.

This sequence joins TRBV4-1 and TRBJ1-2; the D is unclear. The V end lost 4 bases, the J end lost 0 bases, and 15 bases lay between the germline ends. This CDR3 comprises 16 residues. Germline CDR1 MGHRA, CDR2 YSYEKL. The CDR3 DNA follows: TGCGCCAGCAGCCGCACCAACCTAGAAACTAACTATGGCTACACCTTC. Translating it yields CASSRTNLETNYGYTF.

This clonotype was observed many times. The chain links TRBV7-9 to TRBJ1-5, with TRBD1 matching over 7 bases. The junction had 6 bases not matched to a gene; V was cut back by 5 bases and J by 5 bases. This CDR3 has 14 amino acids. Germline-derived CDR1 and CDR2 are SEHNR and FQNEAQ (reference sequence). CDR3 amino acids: CASSPTGVHQPQHF. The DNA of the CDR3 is TGTGCCAGCAGCCCCACAGGGGTACATCAGCCCCAGCATTTT. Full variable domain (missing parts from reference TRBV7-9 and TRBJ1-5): DTGVSQNPRHKITKRGQNVTFRCDPISEHNRLYWYRQTLGQGPEFLTYFQNEAQLEKSRLLSDRFSAERPKGSFSTLEIQRTEQGDSAMYLCASSPTGVHQPQHFGDGTRLSIL.

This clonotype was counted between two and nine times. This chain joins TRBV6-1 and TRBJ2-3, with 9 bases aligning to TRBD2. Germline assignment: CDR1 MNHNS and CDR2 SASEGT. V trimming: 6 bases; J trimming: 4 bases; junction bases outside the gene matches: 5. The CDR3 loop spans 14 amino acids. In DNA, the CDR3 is TGTGCCAGCAGAGGGGCGGGAGGGCCAGATACGCAGTATTTT. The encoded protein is CASRGAGGPDTQYF.

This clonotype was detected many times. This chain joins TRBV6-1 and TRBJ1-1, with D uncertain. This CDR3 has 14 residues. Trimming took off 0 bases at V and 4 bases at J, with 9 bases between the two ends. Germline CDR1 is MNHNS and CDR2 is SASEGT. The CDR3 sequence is CASSEADLSTEAFF. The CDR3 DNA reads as TGTGCCAGCAGTGAAGCGGATTTGAGCACTGAAGCTTTCTTT.

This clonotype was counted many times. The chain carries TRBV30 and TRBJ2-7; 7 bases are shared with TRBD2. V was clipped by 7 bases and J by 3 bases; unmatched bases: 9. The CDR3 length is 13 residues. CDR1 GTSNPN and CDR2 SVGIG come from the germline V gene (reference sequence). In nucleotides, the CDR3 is TGTGCCTCCGAAGGGCGCGGGGGCTACGAGCAGTACTTC. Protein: CASEGRGGYEQYF.

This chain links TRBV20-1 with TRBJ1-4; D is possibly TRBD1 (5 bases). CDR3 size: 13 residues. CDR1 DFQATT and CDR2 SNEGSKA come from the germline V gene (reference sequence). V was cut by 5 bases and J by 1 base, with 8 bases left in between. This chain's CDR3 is CSARQGTNEKLFF. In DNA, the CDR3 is TGCAGTGCTCGGCAGGGAACTAATGAAAAACTGTTTTTT.

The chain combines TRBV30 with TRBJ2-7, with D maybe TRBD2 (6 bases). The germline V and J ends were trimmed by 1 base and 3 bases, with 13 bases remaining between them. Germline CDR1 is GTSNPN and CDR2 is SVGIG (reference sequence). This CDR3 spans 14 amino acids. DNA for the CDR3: TGTGCCTGGAGTGCCCCCGGGACTGGCTACGAGCAGTACTTC. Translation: CAWSAPGTGYEQYF.

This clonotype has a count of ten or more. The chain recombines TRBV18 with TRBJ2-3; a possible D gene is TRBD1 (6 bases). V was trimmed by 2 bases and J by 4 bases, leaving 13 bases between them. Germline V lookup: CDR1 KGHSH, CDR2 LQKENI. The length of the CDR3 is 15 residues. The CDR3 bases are TGTGCCAGCTCACCATACTCCCAGGGGTCAGATACGCAGTATTTT. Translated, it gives CASSPYSQGSDTQYF.

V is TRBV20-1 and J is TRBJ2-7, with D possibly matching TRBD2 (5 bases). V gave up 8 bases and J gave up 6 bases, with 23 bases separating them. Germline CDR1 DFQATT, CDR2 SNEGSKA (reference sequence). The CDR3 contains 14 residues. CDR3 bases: TGCAGTACCCGGGCAGCGGTTCAAAAGGGCGAGCAGTACTTC. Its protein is CSTRAAVQKGEQYF.

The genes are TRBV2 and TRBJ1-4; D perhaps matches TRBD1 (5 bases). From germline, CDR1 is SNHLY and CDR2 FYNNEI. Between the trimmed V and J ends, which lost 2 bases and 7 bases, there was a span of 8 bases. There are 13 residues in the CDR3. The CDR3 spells CASSEQGGEKLFF. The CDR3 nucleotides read TGTGCCAGCAGTGAACAGGGTGGTGAAAAACTGTTTTTT.

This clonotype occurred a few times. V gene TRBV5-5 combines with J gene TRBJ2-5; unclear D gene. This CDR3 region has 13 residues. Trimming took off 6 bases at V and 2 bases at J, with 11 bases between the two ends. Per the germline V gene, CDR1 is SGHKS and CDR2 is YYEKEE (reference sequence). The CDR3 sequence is CASMRTAQETQYF. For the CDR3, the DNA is TGTGCCAGCATGAGAACCGCTCAAGAGACCCAGTACTTC.

CDR3 nucleotides: TGCAGTGCTAGTTACGATTCTGGAAACACCATATATTTT. Translation gives CSASYDSGNTIYF. The V gene is TRBV20-1, the J gene TRBJ1-3; unclear D gene. V was clipped by 3 bases and J by 1 base, with 7 bases between them. The germline gives CDR1 DFQATT, CDR2 SNEGSKA (reference sequence). The CDR3 is 13 residues long.

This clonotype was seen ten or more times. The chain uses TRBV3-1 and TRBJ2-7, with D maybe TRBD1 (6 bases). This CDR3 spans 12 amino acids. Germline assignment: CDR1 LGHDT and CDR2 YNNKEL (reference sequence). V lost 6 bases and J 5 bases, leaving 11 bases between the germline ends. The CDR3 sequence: CASRGTGNEQYF. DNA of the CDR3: TGTGCCAGCAGAGGAACAGGGAACGAGCAGTACTTC.

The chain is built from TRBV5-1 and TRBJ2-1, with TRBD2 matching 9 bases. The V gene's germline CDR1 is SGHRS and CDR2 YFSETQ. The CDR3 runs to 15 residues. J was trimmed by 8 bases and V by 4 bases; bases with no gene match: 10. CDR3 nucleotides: TGCGCCAGCAGCGTGGCGGCTAGCGGGACTTATGAGCAGTTCTTC. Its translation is CASSVAASGTYEQFF. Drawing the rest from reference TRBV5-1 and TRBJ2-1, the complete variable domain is KAGVTQTPRYLIKTRGQQVTLSCSPISGHRSVSWYQQTPGQGLQFLFEYFSETQRNKGNFPGRFSGRQFSNSRSEMNVSTLELGDSALYLCASSVAASGTYEQFFGPGTRLTVL.